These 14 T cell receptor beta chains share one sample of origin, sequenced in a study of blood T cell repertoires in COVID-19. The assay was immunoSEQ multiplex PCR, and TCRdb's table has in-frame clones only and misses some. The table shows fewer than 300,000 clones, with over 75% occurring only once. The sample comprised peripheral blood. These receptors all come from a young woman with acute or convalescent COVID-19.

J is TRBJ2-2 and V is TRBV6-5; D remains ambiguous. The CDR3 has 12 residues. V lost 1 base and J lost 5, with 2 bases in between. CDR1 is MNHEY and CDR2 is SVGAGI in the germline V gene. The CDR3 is CASSYLTGELFF. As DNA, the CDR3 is TGTGCCAGCAGTTACTTAACCGGGGAGCTGTTTTTT.

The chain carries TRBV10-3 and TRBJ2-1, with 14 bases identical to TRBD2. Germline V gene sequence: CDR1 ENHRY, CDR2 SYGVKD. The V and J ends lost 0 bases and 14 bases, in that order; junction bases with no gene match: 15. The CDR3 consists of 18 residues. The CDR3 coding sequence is TGTGCCATCAGTGAGTCTGGGCCGGGACTAGCGGGAGAACCCGGGGAGTTCTTC. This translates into CAISESGPGLAGEPGEFF.

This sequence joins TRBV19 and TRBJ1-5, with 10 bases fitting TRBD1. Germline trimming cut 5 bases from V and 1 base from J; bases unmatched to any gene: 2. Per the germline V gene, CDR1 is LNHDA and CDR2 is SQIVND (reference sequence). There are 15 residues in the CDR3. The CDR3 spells CASSLGQGSNQPQHF. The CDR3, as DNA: TGTGCCAGTAGTCTGGGACAGGGGAGCAATCAGCCCCAGCATTTT.

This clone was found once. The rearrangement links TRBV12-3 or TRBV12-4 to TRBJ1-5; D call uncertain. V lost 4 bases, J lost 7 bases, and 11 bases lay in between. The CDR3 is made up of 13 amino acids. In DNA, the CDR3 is TGTGCCAGCAGTTGGAAGACGGGGCAGCCCCAGCATTTT. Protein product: CASSWKTGQPQHF.

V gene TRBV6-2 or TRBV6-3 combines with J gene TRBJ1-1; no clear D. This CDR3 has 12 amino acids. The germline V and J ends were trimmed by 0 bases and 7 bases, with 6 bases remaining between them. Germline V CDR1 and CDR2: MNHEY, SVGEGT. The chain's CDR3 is CASSYSAVEAFF. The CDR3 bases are TGTGCCAGCAGTTACTCGGCAGTTGAAGCTTTCTTT.

CDR3 in amino acids: CASSPATLSYEQYF. In DNA, the CDR3 is TGTGCCAGCAGTCCAGCGACTCTCTCCTACGAGCAGTACTTC. The rearrangement joins TRBV6-5 to TRBJ2-7; unclear D gene. The germline V and J ends were trimmed by 5 bases and 0 bases, with 11 bases remaining between them. Germline V gene sequence: CDR1 MNHEY, CDR2 SVGAGI. CDR3 length: 14 residues.

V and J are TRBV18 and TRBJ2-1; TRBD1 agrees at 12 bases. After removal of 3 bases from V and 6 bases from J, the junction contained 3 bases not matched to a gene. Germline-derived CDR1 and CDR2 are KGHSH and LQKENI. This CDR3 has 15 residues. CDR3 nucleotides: TGTGCCAGCTCACCGAGGGGACAGGGGGCCAATGAGCAGTTCTTC. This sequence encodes CASSPRGQGANEQFF. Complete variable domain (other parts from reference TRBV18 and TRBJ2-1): NAGVMQNPRHLVRRRGQEARLRCSPMKGHSHVYWYRQLPEEGLKFMVYLQKENIIDESGMPKERFSAEFPKEGPSILRIQQVVRGDSAAYFCASSPRGQGANEQFFGPGTRLTVL.

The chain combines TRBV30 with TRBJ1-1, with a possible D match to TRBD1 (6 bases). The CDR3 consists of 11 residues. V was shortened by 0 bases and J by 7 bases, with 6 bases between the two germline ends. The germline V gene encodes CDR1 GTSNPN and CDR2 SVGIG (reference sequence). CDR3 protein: CAWSVGGEAFF. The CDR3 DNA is TGTGCCTGGAGTGTAGGGGGTGAAGCTTTCTTT.

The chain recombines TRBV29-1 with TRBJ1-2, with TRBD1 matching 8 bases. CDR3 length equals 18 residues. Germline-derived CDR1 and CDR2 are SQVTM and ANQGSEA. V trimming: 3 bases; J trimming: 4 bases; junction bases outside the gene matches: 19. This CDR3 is CSVDPILGAKTGGYGYTF. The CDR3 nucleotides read TGCAGCGTTGACCCCATACTCGGGGCAAAAACAGGGGGCTATGGCTACACCTTC.

CDR3: CATSGGLSTEAFF. CDR3 in DNA: TGTGCCACCAGTGGCGGACTCTCCACTGAAGCTTTCTTT. The chain carries TRBV24-1 and TRBJ1-1, with D unclear. The ends were cut back, 5 bases at V and 4 bases at J, with 10 bases in the middle. The CDR3 extends over 13 amino acids. Per the germline V gene, CDR1 is KGHDR and CDR2 is SFDVKD.

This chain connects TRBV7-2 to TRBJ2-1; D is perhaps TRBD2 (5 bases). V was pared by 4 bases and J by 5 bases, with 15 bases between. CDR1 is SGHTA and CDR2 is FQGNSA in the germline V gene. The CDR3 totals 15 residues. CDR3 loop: CASSSRTAAHNEQFF. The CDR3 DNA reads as TGTGCCAGCAGCTCAAGGACTGCTGCCCACAATGAGCAGTTCTTC.

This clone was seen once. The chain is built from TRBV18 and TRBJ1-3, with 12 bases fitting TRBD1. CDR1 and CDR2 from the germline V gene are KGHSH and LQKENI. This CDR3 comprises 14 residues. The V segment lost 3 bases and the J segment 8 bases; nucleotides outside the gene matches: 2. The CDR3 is CASSPGQGAHTIYF. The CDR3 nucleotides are TGTGCCAGCTCACCGGGACAGGGGGCGCACACCATATATTTT.

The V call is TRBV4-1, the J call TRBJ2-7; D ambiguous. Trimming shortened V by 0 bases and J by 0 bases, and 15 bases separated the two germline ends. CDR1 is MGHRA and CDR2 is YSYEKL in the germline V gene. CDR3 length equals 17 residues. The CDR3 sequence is CASSQDFGATLSYEQYF. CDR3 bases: TGCGCCAGCAGCCAAGATTTTGGAGCAACCCTCTCCTACGAGCAGTACTTC.

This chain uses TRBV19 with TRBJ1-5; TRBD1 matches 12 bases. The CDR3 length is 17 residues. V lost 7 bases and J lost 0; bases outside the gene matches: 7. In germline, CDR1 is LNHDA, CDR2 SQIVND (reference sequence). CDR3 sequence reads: CASTGTGGPYSNQPQHF. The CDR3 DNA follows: TGTGCCAGTACAGGGACAGGGGGCCCTTATAGCAATCAGCCCCAGCATTTT.